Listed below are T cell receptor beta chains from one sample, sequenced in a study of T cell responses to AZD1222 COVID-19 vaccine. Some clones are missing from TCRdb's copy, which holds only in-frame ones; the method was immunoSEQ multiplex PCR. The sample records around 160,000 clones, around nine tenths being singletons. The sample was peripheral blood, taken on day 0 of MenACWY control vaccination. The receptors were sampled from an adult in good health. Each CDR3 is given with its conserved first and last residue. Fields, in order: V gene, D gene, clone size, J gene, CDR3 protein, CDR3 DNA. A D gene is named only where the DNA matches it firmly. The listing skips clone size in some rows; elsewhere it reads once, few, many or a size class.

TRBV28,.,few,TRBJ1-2,CASRTPKVNYGYTF,TGTGCCAGCCGAACCCCGAAAGTCAACTATGGCTACACCTTC
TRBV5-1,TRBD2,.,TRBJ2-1,CASSGKGGPRTGSLAGIVEQFF,TGCGCCAGCAGCGGGAAGGGGGGGCCTCGGACCGGCAGTCTAGCGGGAATAGTTGAGCAGTTCTTC
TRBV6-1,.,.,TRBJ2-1,CASSEAQGSYNEQFF,TGTGCCAGCAGTGAAGCCCAGGGCTCCTACAATGAGCAGTTCTTC
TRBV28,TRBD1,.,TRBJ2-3,CASSTTGGGGTYF,TGTGCCAGCAGCACGACAGGGGGCGGGGGGACCTATTTT
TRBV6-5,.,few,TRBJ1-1,CASSFMRTAEAFF,TGTGCCAGCAGTTTTATGCGTACAGCTGAAGCTTTCTTT
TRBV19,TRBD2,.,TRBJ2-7,CASRSSGRAGEQYF,TGTGCCAGTAGGAGTAGCGGGAGGGCCGGCGAGCAGTACTTC
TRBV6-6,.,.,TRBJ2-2,CASSYSGGNTGELFF,TGTGCCAGCAGTTACTCGGGCGGGAACACCGGGGAGCTGTTTTTT
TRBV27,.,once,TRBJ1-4,CASSLQGAEKLFF,TGTGCCAGCAGTTTGCAGGGTGCTGAAAAACTGTTTTTT
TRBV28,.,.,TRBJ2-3,CASTPGGTDTQYF,TGTGCCAGCACCCCAGGTGGGACAGATACGCAGTATTTT
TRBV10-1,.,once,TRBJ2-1,CASSESTTSYNEQFF,TGCGCCAGCAGTGAGTCGACTACCTCCTACAATGAGCAGTTCTTC
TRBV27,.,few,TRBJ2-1,CASSLLRDNEQFF,TGTGCCAGCAGTTTACTCCGGGACAATGAGCAGTTCTTC
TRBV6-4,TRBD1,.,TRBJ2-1,CASSDGTGGRREQFF,TGTGCCAGCAGTGATGGGACAGGGGGTAGGCGTGAGCAGTTCTTC
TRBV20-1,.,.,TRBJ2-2,CSATGTGELFF,TGCAGCGCGACGGGCACCGGGGAGCTGTTTTTT
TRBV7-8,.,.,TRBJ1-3,CASSLDRGNTIYF,TGTGCCAGCAGCTTAGACAGGGGAAACACCATATATTTT
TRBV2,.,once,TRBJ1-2,CASSEQTYGYTF,TGTGCCAGCAGTGAACAGACCTATGGCTACACCTTC
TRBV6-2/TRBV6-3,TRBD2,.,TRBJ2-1,CASSWASGRASYNEQFF,TGTGCCAGCAGTTGGGCTAGCGGGAGGGCATCCTACAATGAGCAGTTCTTC
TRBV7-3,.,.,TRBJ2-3,CASSLTRDSTDTQYF,TGTGCCAGCAGCTTAACGCGGGATAGCACAGATACGCAGTATTTT
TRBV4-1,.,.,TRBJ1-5,CASSQDWTNQPQHF,TGCGCCAGCAGCCAAGATTGGACGAATCAGCCCCAGCATTTT
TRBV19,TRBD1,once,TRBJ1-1,CASSIFTGVNTEAFF,TGTGCCAGTAGTATTTTCACAGGGGTGAACACTGAAGCTTTCTTT
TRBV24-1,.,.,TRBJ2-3,CATSDLRGSADTQYF,TGTGCCACCAGTGACCTCCGGGGGAGTGCAGATACGCAGTATTTT